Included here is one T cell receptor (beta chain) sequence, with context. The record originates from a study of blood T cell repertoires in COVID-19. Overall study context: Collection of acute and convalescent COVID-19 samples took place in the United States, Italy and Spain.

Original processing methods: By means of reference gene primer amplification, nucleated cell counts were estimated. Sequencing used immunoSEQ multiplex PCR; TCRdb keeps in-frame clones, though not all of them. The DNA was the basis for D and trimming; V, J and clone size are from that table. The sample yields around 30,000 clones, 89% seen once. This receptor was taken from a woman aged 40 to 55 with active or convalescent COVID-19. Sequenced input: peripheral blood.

The CDR3 DNA reads TGTGCCAGCAGCCCCGACAGGGATGGGTTTTACGAGCAGTACTTC. Protein: CASSPDRDGFYEQYF. V usage is TRBV7-2 and J usage is TRBJ2-7; TRBD1 matches 7 bases. Germline trimming cut 5 bases from V and 4 bases from J; bases unmatched to any gene: 11. Germline loops: CDR1 SGHTA, CDR2 FQGNSA. The CDR3 covers 15 residues.